These 26 T cell receptor beta chains originate from one sample sequenced in a study of blood T cell repertoires in COVID-19. Assay used: immunoSEQ multiplex PCR; TCRdb lists only in-frame clones, some missing. This table has 250,000 to 300,000 clones, about 80% appearing once. Sequencing was done on a sample of PBMCs or T cells enriched from blood (not recorded which). Source of these receptors: a young man with acute COVID-19.

The V and J genes are TRBV21-1 and TRBJ2-1; TRBD2, the table's D call, lacks a check against the DNA. TRBV21-1 is deemed a pseudogene. CDR3 size: 19 residues. The CDR3 is CASSSAGLAGAHDYNEQFF. CDR3 in DNA: TGTGCCAGCAGCAGCGCCGGACTAGCGGGAGCCCATGACTACAATGAGCAGTTCTTC.

V and J are TRBV6-6 and TRBJ1-2; 9 bases map to TRBD1. The V gene end was trimmed by 2 bases and the J gene end by 12 bases; junction bases not matched to a gene: 4. There are 12 residues in the CDR3. Germline CDR1 reads MNHNY; CDR2 reads SVGAGI (reference sequence). The CDR3 loop reads CASSYGTGPHTF. DNA of the CDR3: TGTGCCAGCAGTTACGGGACAGGGCCTCACACCTTC.

The chain is built from TRBV24-1 and TRBJ2-5; 8 positions agree with TRBD1. Per germline, CDR1 KGHDR and CDR2 SFDVKD. There are 14 residues in the CDR3. V shed 5 bases and J 9 bases; nucleotides not matched to a gene: 10. The CDR3 DNA sequence: TGTGCCACCAGTGCCATGACAGGGGAAAAGGCCCAGTACTTC. This translates into CATSAMTGEKAQYF.

J is TRBJ1-6 and V is TRBV19; 8 bases are a match to TRBD1. There are 13 residues in the CDR3. Germline lookup yields CDR1 LNHDA and CDR2 SQIVND (reference sequence). V lost 6 bases and J lost 9; bases outside the gene matches: 4. CDR3 sequence: CASRTGESSPLHF. The CDR3 DNA reads as TGTGCCAGTAGGACAGGGGAAAGTTCACCCCTCCACTTT.

The chain has TRBV29-1 and TRBJ1-2; D might be TRBD1 (5 bases). V lost 0 bases, J lost 4 bases, and 12 bases lay in between. Germline assignment: CDR1 SQVTM and CDR2 ANQGSEA. This CDR3 has 14 amino acids. CDR3: CSVEDRGEGYGYTF. In nucleotides, the CDR3 is TGCAGCGTTGAAGATCGGGGGGAGGGCTATGGCTACACCTTC.

V and J are TRBV6-5 and TRBJ2-3, with unresolved D. The V end lost 6 bases, the J end lost 0 bases, and 13 bases lay between the germline ends. The CDR3 covers 15 residues. CDR1 MNHEY and CDR2 SVGAGI come from the germline V gene. CDR3: CASSPRLTSTDTQYF. The CDR3 DNA sequence: TGTGCCAGCAGCCCCAGACTTACTAGCACAGATACGCAGTATTTT.

V is TRBV19 and J is TRBJ2-2; TRBD1 aligns across 8 bases. The CDR3 sequence is 14 residues long. CDR1 and CDR2 (germline): LNHDA, SQIVND (reference sequence). V was clipped by 5 bases and J by 4 bases; unmatched bases: 3. The CDR3 region is CASSEQGGTGELFF. The CDR3 nucleotides read TGTGCCAGTAGTGAACAGGGGGGCACCGGGGAGCTGTTTTTT.

This clone has a count of ten or more. The rearrangement links TRBV5-1 to TRBJ2-7; D gene ambiguous. The V and J ends lost 0 bases and 2 bases respectively, with 18 bases between them. This CDR3 has 17 amino acids. Germline values: CDR1 SGHRS, CDR2 YFSETQ. CDR3 in amino acids: CASSLAWKCRLPYEQYV. In nucleotides, the CDR3 is TGCGCCAGCAGCTTGGCCTGGAAATGCAGGCTTCCCTACGAGCAGTACGTC.

The V call is TRBV28, the J call TRBJ1-2; perhaps TRBD1 as D (5 bases). CDR1 is MDHEN and CDR2 is SYDVKM in the germline V gene. V lost 4 bases and J 2 bases, leaving 20 bases between the germline ends. This CDR3 has 17 residues. The CDR3 loop is CASSSGMKGASNYGYTF. The CDR3 DNA reads TGTGCCAGCAGTTCTGGAATGAAAGGGGCAAGCAACTATGGCTACACCTTC.

The V and J genes are TRBV9 and TRBJ2-5; TRBD2 agrees at 9 bases. CDR3 length: 18 residues. With V trimmed by 0 bases and J by 4 bases, 13 bases remained unmatched. CDR1 and CDR2 from the germline V gene are SGDLS and YYNGEE. The CDR3 DNA reads TGTGCCAGCAGCGTAGCTAGTACCGGGACTAGCAGGAGAGAGACCCAGTACTTC. Residues: CASSVASTGTSRRETQYF.

This chain connects TRBV4-3 to TRBJ1-1, with D perhaps matching TRBD1 (6 bases). Germline V gives CDR1 LGHNA, CDR2 YSLEER. V dropped 4 bases and J dropped 11 bases, with 14 bases sitting between them. The CDR3 covers 12 residues. The CDR3 region is CASSRGGGEAFF. CDR3 sequence (DNA): TGCGCCAGCAGCCGTGGAGGGGGGGAGGCTTTCTTT.

This chain uses TRBV5-1 with TRBJ2-5, with TRBD2 matching 12 bases. Trimming at V came to 7 bases and at J to 3 bases, leaving 7 bases not matched to a gene. The CDR3 has 15 residues. The germline V gene has CDR1 SGHRS and CDR2 YFSETQ. The CDR3 is CASRGLAGPEETQYF. CDR3 sequence (DNA): TGCGCCAGCCGGGGACTAGCGGGCCCCGAAGAGACCCAGTACTTC.

This sequence joins TRBV6-5 and TRBJ2-1; no firm D call. Germline V lookup: CDR1 MNHEY, CDR2 SVGAGI. V dropped 8 bases and J dropped 2 bases, with 13 bases sitting between them. This CDR3 is 14 amino acids long. The CDR3 region has the DNA TGTGCCAGCGTGGGCCAACCCCCCTACAATGAGCAGTTCTTC. It codes for CASVGQPPYNEQFF.

This chain links TRBV24-1 with TRBJ1-1, with TRBD1 matching 7 bases. CDR1 and CDR2 from the germline V gene are KGHDR and SFDVKD. V lost 4 bases and J lost 6; bases outside the gene matches: 7. The CDR3 contains 14 residues. Here the CDR3 reads CATSDPGQEAEAFF. In DNA form, the CDR3 reads TGTGCCACCAGTGACCCCGGACAGGAGGCTGAAGCTTTCTTT.

This chain uses TRBV7-2 with TRBJ1-1; D ambiguous. Trimming left V 1 base short and J 1 base short, with 10 bases between. This CDR3 has 15 amino acids. Germline V CDR1 and CDR2: SGHTA, FQGNSA. The CDR3 loop reads CASSLDGRPNTEAFF. DNA for the CDR3: TGTGCCAGCAGCTTAGACGGCAGGCCGAACACTGAAGCTTTCTTT.

This clone has only one observation. The V and J genes are TRBV5-1 and TRBJ1-1; D is undetermined. CDR3 length: 15 amino acids. Germline V gene data show CDR1 as SGHRS and CDR2 as YFSETQ. Trimming took off 0 bases at V and 4 bases at J, with 13 bases between the two ends. The chain's CDR3 is CASSLEGEVGTEAFF. In DNA form, the CDR3 reads TGCGCCAGCAGCTTGGAAGGCGAGGTGGGCACTGAAGCTTTCTTT.

The chain links TRBV18 to TRBJ1-4; weak D call: TRBD1 (6 bases). The CDR3 has 15 amino acids. V was trimmed by 1 base and J by 6 bases, leaving 12 bases between them. CDR1 and CDR2 (germline): KGHSH, LQKENI. CDR3: CASSPRGRQDEKLFF. CDR3 nucleotide sequence: TGTGCCAGCTCACCACGGGGGCGCCAGGATGAAAAACTGTTTTTT.

For this clone: Mismatch with germline at one junction end may stem from a read error. The J gene is TRBJ2-4, the V gene TRBV5-1; D call uncertain. The CDR3 has 15 residues. Germline values: CDR1 SGHRS, CDR2 YFSETQ. The CDR3 nucleotides read TGTGCCAGCAGCTTGAACTCGGTAGCCAAAAACATTCAGTACTTC. It codes for CASSLNSVAKNIQYF.

The V and J genes are TRBV29-1 and TRBJ2-1; 10 bases are a match to TRBD2. The V and J ends lost 8 bases and 4 bases, in that order; junction bases with no gene match: 8. The CDR3 totals 14 residues. The germline CDR1 and CDR2 sequences are SQVTM and ANQGSEA. CDR3 residues: CSIGIAGGYNEQFF. Written as DNA, the CDR3 is TGCAGCATTGGAATAGCGGGAGGTTACAATGAGCAGTTCTTC.

The chain employs TRBV7-9 and TRBJ1-6, with D possibly TRBD1 on 5 matching bases. Trimming cost V 2 bases and J 6 bases, with 5 bases left between them. Germline V gene lookup returns CDR1 SEHNR and CDR2 FQNEAQ (reference sequence). CDR3 length: 13 amino acids. CDR3 loop: CASSLQGNSPLHF. CDR3 sequence (DNA): TGTGCCAGCAGCTTACAGGGTAATTCACCCCTCCACTTT.

The chain recombines TRBV9 with TRBJ2-1; D gene uncertain. The CDR3 spans 12 residues. The germline gives CDR1 SGDLS, CDR2 YYNGEE. V lost 3 bases, J lost 8 bases, and 9 bases lay in between. The CDR3, as DNA: TGTGCCAGCAGCGGACCTAGTGATGAGCAGTTCTTC. Its translation is CASSGPSDEQFF. Supplemented by reference TRBV9 and TRBJ2-1, the full variable domain reads DSGVTQTPKHLITATGQRVTLRCSPRSGDLSVYWYQQSLDQGLQFLIQYYNGEERAKGNILERFSAQQFPDLHSELNLSSLELGDSALYFCASSGPSDEQFFGPGTRLTVL.

Here the CDR3 DNA reads TGTGCCAGTAGTACTCAAACCCCCGGACTACTAGGGCGCGAAAAACTGTTTTTT. This gives the protein CASSTQTPGLLGREKLFF. The rearrangement links TRBV19 to TRBJ1-4; D gene uncertain. Deletions cut 4 bases from V and 8 bases from J, with 26 bases between. This CDR3 is 18 amino acids long. Germline V gives CDR1 LNHDA, CDR2 SQIVND (reference sequence).

The chain recombines TRBV7-8 with TRBJ1-1; D gene unclear. The CDR3 runs to 11 residues. V lost 8 bases and J 8 bases, leaving 12 bases between the germline ends. CDR1 and CDR2 from the germline V gene are SGHVS and FQNEAQ. Here the CDR3 reads CASGERSEAFF. CDR3 nucleotide sequence: TGTGCCAGCGGAGAGCGCTCCGAAGCTTTCTTT.

The chain recombines TRBV9 with TRBJ1-4; D ambiguous. Germline V gene lookup returns CDR1 SGDLS and CDR2 YYNGEE. The V gene lost 4 bases and the J gene lost 0 bases, with 10 bases spanning the gap. The CDR3 is 15 residues long. In DNA, the CDR3 is TGTGCCAGCAGCTTACGATCGGCAACTAATGAAAAACTGTTTTTT. Its protein is CASSLRSATNEKLFF.

This rearrangement joins TRBV2 to TRBJ2-7; 12 nucleotides match TRBD2. V trimming: 5 bases; J trimming: 3 bases; junction bases outside the gene matches: 8. The CDR3 is made up of 16 amino acids. From germline, CDR1 is SNHLY and CDR2 FYNNEI. The CDR3 spells CASSPHRTSGDYEQYV. The CDR3 region has the DNA TGTGCCAGCAGTCCTCACCGGACTAGCGGGGACTACGAGCAGTACGTC.

The chain links TRBV19 to TRBJ2-1, with 7 positions matching TRBD1. Germline V gene lookup returns CDR1 LNHDA and CDR2 SQIVND (reference sequence). V lost 11 bases and J lost 5; bases outside the gene matches: 12. CDR3 length: 14 amino acids. The DNA for the CDR3 is TGTGCCTCCCAAAGGGGGCCGAAAAACAATGAGCAGTTCTTC. It yields the protein CASQRGPKNNEQFF. The whole variable domain, filled in from reference TRBV19 and TRBJ2-1, reads DGGITQSPKYLFRKEGQNVTLSCEQNLNHDAMYWYRQDPGQGLRLIYYSQIVNDFQKGDIAEGYSVSREKKESFPLTVTSAQKNPTAFYLCASQRGPKNNEQFFGPGTRLTVL.